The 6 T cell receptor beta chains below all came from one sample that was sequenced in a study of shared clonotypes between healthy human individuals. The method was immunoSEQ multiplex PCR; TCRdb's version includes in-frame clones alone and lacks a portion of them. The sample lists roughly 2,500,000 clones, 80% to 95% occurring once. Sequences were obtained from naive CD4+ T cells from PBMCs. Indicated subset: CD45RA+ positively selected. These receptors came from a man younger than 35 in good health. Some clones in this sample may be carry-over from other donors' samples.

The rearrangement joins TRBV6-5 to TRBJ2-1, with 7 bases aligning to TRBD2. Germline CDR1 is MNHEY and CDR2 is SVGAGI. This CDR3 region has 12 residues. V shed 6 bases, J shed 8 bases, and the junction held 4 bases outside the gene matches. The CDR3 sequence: CASSLGRDEQFF. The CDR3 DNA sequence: TGTGCCAGCAGCCTGGGGAGGGATGAGCAGTTCTTC.

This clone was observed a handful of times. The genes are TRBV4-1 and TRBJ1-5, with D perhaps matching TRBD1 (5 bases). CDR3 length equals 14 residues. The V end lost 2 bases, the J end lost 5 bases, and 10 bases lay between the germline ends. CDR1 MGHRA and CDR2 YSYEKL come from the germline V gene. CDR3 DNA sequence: TGCGCCAGCAGCCAAAGGGACGGCGATCAGCCCCAGCATTTT. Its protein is CASSQRDGDQPQHF.

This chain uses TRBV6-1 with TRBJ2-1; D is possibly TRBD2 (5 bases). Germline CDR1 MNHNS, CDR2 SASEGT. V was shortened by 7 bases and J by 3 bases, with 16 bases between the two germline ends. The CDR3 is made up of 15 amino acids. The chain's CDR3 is CASKFGSVFYNEQFF. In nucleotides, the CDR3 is TGTGCCAGCAAGTTTGGGAGCGTGTTCTACAATGAGCAGTTCTTC.

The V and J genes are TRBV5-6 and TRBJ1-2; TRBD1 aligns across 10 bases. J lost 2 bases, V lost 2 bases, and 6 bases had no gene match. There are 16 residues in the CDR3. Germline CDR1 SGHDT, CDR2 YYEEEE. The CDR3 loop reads CASSFGTGDSNYGYTF. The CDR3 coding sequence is TGTGCCAGCAGCTTCGGGACAGGGGACTCAAACTATGGCTACACCTTC.

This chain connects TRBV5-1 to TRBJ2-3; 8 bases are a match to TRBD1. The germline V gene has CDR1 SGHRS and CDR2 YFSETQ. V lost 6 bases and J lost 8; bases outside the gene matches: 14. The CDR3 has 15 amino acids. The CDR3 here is CASTLSVTGERTQYF. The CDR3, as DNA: TGCGCCAGCACACTCTCGGTGACAGGGGAGCGTACGCAGTATTTT.

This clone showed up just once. The CDR3 is CASSLESGADTQYF. Here the CDR3 DNA reads TGTGCCAGCAGCTTAGAATCAGGGGCAGATACGCAGTATTTT. The J gene is TRBJ2-3, the V gene TRBV7-2; tentative D call: TRBD1 (6 bases). CDR1 SGHTA and CDR2 FQGNSA come from the germline V gene. CDR3 length: 14 amino acids. V was cut by 1 base and J by 4 bases, with 9 bases left in between.